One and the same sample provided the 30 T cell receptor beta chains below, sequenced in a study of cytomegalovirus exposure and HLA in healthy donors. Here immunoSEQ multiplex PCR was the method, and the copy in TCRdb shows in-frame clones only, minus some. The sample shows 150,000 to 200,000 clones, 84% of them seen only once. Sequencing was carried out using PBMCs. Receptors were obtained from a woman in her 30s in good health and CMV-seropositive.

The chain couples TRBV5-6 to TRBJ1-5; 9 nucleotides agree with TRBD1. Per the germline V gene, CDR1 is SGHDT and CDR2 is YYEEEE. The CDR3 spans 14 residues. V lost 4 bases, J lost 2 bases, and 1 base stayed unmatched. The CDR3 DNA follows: TGTGCCAGCAGCCGGGACAGGGGCAATCAGCCCCAGCATTTT. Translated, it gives CASSRDRGNQPQHF.

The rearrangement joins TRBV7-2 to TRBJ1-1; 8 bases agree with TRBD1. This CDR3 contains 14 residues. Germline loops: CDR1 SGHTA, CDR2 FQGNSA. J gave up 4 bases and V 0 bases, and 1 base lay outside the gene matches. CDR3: CASSLAGQGTEAFF. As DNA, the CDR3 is TGTGCCAGCAGCTTAGCTGGACAGGGCACTGAAGCTTTCTTT.

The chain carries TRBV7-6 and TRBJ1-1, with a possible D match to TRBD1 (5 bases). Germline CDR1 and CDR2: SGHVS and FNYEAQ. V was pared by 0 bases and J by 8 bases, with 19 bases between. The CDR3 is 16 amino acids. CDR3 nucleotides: TGTGCCAGCAGCTTAGCGCTTAGGTACAGGAATGAGGAAGCTTTCTTT. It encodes CASSLALRYRNEEAFF.

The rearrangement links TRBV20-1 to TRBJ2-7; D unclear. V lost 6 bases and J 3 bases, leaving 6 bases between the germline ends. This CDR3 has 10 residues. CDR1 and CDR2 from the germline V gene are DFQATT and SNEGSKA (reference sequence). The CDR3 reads CSALDYEQYF. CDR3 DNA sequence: TGCAGTGCCCTAGACTACGAGCAGTACTTC.

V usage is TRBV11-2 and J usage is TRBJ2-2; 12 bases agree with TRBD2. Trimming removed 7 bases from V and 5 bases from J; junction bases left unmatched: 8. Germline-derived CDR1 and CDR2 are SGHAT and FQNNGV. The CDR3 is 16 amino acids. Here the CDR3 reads CASIPPGLAGTGELFF. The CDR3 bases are TGTGCCAGCATCCCCCCGGGACTAGCGGGTACCGGGGAGCTGTTTTTT.

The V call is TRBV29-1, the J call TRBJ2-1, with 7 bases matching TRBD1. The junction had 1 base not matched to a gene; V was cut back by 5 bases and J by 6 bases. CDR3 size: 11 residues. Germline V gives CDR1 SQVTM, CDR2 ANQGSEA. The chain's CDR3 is CSVHRGNEQFF. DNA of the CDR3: TGCAGCGTTCACAGGGGCAATGAGCAGTTCTTC.

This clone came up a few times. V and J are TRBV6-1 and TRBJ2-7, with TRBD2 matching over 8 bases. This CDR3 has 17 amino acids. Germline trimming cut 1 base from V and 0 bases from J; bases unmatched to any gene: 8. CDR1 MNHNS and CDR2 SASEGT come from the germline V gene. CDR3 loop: CASSEEGGGPVSYEQYF. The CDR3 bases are TGTGCCAGCAGTGAAGAGGGCGGGGGGCCCGTCTCCTACGAGCAGTACTTC.

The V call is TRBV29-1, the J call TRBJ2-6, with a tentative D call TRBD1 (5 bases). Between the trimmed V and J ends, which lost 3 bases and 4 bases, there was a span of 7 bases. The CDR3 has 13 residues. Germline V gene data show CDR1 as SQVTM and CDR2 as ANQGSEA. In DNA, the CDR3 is TGCAGCGTTGAGTGGACAGGGGCCAACGTCCTGACTTTC. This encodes CSVEWTGANVLTF.

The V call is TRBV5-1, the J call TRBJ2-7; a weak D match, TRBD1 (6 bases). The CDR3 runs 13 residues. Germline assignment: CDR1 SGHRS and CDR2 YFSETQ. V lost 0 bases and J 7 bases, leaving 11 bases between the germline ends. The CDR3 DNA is TGCGCCAGCAGCTTGGAGAGGGGGTGGGAGCAGTACTTC. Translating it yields CASSLERGWEQYF.

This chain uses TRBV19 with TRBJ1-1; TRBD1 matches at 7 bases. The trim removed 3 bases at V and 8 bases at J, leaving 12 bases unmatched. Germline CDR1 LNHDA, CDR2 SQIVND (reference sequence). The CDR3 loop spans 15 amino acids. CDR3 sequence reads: CASSMVGRGASEAFF. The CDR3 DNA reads TGTGCCAGTAGTATGGTGGGCAGGGGGGCCTCGGAAGCTTTCTTT.

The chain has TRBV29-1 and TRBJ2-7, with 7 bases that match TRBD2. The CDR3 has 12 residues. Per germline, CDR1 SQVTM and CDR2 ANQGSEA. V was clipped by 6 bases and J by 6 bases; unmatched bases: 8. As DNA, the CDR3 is TGCAGCGTCGGGGAGGGGTACAGCGAGCAGTACTTC. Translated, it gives CSVGEGYSEQYF.

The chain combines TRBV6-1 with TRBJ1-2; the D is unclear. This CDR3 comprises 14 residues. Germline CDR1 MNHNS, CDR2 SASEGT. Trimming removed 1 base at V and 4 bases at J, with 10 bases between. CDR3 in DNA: TGTGCCAGCAGTGAAGGGCAAGTATCCTATGGCTACACCTTC. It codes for CASSEGQVSYGYTF.

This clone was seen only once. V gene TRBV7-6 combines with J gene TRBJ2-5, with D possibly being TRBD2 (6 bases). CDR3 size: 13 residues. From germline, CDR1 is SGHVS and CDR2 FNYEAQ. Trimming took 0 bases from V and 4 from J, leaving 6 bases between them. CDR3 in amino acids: CASSLARGETQYF. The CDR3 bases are TGTGCCAGCAGCTTAGCGCGGGGAGAGACCCAGTACTTC.

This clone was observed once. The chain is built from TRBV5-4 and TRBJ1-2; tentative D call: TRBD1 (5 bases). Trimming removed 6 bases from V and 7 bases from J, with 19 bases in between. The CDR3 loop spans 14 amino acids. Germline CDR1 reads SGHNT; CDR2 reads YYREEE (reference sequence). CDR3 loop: CASTPIGTEIGYTF. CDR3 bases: TGTGCCAGCACCCCTATCGGGACTGAAATTGGCTACACCTTC.

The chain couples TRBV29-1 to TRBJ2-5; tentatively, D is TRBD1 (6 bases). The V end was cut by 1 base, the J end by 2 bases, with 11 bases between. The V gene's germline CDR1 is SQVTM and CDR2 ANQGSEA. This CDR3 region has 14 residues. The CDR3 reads CSVEVVRGQETQYF. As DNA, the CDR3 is TGCAGCGTTGAAGTAGTCAGGGGTCAAGAGACCCAGTACTTC.

CDR3 DNA: TGTGCCAGCAGTACCGGACAAGGGGGATATAGCAATCAGCCCCAGCATTTT. Translating gives CASSTGQGGYSNQPQHF. The gene calls are TRBV7-9 and TRBJ1-5; tentative D call: TRBD1 (6 bases). The V and J ends lost 6 bases and 0 bases respectively, with 18 bases between them. The germline V gene encodes CDR1 SEHNR and CDR2 FQNEAQ (reference sequence). The CDR3 totals 17 residues.

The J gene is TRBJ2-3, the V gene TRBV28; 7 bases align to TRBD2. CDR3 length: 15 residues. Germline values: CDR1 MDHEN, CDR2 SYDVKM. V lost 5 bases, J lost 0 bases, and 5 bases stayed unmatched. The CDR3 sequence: CASSGGLLSTDTQYF. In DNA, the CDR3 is TGTGCCAGCAGTGGGGGACTACTTAGCACAGATACGCAGTATTTT.

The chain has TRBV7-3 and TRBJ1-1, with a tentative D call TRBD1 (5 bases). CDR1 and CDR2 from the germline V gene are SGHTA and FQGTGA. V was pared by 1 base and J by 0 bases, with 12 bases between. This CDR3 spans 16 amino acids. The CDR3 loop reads CASSLSPGPMNTEAFF. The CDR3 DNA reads TGTGCCAGCAGCTTAAGTCCAGGGCCGATGAACACTGAAGCTTTCTTT.

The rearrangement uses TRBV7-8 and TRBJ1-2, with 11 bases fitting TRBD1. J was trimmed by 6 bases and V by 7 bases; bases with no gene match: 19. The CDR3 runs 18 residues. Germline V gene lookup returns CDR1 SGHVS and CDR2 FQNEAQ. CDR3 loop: CASNPAPNPGQGDDGYTF. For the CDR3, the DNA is TGTGCCAGCAACCCGGCCCCCAATCCGGGACAGGGGGATGATGGCTACACCTTC.

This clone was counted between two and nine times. CDR3 region: CASSETGAGGYTF. DNA for the CDR3: TGTGCCAGCAGTGAAACAGGGGCGGGTGGCTACACCTTC. The chain is built from TRBV2 and TRBJ1-2; 7 nucleotides match TRBD1. Germline V gene lookup returns CDR1 SNHLY and CDR2 FYNNEI. This CDR3 is built from 13 residues. After removal of 2 bases from V and 7 bases from J, the junction contained 4 bases not matched to a gene.

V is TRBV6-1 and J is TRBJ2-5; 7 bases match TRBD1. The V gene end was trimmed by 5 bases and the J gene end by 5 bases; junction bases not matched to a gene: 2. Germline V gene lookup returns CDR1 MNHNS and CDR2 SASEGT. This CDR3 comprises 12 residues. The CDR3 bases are TGTGCCAGCAGTAGGGGGCCGGAGACCCAGTACTTC. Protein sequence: CASSRGPETQYF.

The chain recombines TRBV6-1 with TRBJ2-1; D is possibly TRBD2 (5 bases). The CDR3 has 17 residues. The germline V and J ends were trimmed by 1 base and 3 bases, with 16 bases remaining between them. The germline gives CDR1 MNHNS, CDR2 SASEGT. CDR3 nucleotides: TGTGCCAGCAGTGAAGAGGGAACTAGTTTGTTCTACAATGAGCAGTTCTTC. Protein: CASSEEGTSLFYNEQFF.

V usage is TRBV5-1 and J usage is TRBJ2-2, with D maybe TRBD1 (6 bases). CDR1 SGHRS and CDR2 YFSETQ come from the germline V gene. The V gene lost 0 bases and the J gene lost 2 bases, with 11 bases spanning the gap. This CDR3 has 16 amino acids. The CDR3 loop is CASSLGQVLNTGELFF. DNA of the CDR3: TGCGCCAGCAGCTTGGGACAGGTGCTTAACACCGGGGAGCTGTTTTTT.

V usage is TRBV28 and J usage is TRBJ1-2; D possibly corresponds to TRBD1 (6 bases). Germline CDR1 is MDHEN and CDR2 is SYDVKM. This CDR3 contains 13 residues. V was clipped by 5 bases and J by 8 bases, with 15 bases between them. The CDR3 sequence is CASSGHSGVGYTF. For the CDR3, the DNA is TGTGCCAGCAGTGGTCATTCAGGGGTCGGCTACACCTTC.

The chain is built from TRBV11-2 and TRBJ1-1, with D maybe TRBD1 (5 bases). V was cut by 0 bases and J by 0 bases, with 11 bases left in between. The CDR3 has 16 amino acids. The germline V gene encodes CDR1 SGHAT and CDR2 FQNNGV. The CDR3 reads CASSLDHRGMNTEAFF. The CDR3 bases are TGTGCCAGCAGCTTAGATCATCGGGGGATGAACACTGAAGCTTTCTTT.

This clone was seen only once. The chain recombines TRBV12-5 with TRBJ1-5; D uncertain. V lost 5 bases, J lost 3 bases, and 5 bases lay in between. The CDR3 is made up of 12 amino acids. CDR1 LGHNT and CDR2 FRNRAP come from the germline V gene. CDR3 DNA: TGTGCTAGTGGTCTCTTCAATCAGCCCCAGCATTTT. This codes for CASGLFNQPQHF.

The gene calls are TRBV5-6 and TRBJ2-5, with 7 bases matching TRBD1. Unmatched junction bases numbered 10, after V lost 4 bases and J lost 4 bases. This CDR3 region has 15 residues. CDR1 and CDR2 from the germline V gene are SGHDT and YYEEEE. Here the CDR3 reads CASSPTRGSGETQYF. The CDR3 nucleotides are TGTGCCAGCAGCCCCACCAGGGGGTCGGGAGAGACCCAGTACTTC.

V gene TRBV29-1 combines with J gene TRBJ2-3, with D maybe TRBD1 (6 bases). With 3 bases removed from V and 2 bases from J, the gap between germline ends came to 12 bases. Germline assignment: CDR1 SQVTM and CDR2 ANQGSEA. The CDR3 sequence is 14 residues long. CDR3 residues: CSVDGRGATDTQYF. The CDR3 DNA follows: TGCAGCGTTGACGGCAGGGGTGCCACAGATACGCAGTATTTT.

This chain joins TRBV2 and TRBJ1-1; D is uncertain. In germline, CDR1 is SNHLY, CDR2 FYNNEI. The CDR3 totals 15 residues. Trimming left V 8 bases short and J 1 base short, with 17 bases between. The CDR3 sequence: CASHLATLPNTEAFF. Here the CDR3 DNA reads TGTGCCAGCCACCTAGCAACGCTTCCGAACACTGAAGCTTTCTTT. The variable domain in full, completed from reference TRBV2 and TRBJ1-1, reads EPEVTQTPSHQVTQMGQEVILRCVPISNHLYFYWYRQILGQKVEFLVSFYNNEISEKSEIFDDQFSVERPDGSNFTLKIRSTKLEDSAMYFCASHLATLPNTEAFFGQGTRLTVV.

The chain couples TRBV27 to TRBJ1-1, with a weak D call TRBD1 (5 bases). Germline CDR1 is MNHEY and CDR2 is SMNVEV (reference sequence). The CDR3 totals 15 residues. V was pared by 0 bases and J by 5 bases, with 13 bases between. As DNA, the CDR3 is TGTGCCAGCAGTTTATCCTCCGCTCGGGGGACTGAAGCTTTCTTT. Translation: CASSLSSARGTEAFF.